This T cell receptor (beta chain) was captured in a study of Tregs in tolerant kidney transplant recipients. About the study: The nonmyeloablative bone marrow transplants came from related graft donors, with transient mixed chimerism. General study results and limits: Biological reproducibility was not directly addressed, but technical replication error appeared minimal. Changing PCR primers prevented nucleotide comparison between some patients' samples.

Libraries were prepared by immunoSEQ multiplex PCR; TCRdb keeps only in-frame clonotypes and omits some of them. The sample has roughly 66,000 clones, more than 90% seen once. CDR1 is SEHNR and CDR2 is FQNEAQ in the germline V gene (reference sequence). The CDR3 loop spans 14 amino acids. Trimming removed 2 bases at V and 6 bases at J, with 14 bases between. As to this clone: What it recognizes is unknown.

Here the sequenced sample was CD8+ T cells from blood, taken before the transplant. The chain uses TRBV7-9 and TRBJ2-7; D is undetermined. The TCR comes from a human donor who received a combined kidney and bone marrow transplant. CDR3 nucleotides: TGTGCCAGCAGCTTATCTAATTTACCTGGCGAGCAGTACTTC. Translating it yields CASSLSNLPGEQYF.